One and the same sample provided the 19 T cell receptor beta chains below, sequenced in a study of response to subunit inactivated influenza vaccine. TCRdb ran MiXCR on the RT-PCR reads and lists one entry per CDR3 protein. Found here are approximately 680,000 distinct CDR3 sequences, 15% to 19% of them singletons; the top ten hold 11%. The sequences come from PBMCs from blood, collected about 12 days after vaccination. The receptors derive from a middle-aged man who received an inactivated influenza vaccine.

Here the CDR3 DNA reads TGCAGTGCTAGTACCGGGATTAACGGCTACACCTTC. It yields the protein CSASTGINGYTF. This rearrangement joins TRBV20-1 to TRBJ1-2; D unclear. The germline V and J ends were trimmed by 3 bases and 8 bases, with 13 bases remaining between them. Germline V gene sequence: CDR1 DFQATT, CDR2 SNEGSKA (reference sequence). This CDR3 comprises 12 residues.

The CDR3 sequence: CASSLTGGWTAFF. The CDR3, as DNA: TGTGCCAGCAGTTTGACAGGGGGCTGGACGGCTTTCTTT. The chain employs TRBV12-3 or TRBV12-4 and TRBJ1-1; 10 bases agree with TRBD1. V gave up 3 bases and J gave up 11 bases; unmatched junction bases: 6. The CDR3 runs to 13 residues.

This clonotype was observed a handful of times. The rearrangement joins TRBV4-1 to TRBJ2-4; D is ambiguous. Trimming removed 1 base from V and 2 bases from J, with 15 bases in between. This CDR3 region has 17 residues. Germline lookup yields CDR1 MGHRA and CDR2 YSYEKL. The DNA for the CDR3 is TGCGCCAGCAGCCAAGGGTGGTGGTTTGACTCCAAAAACATTCAGTACTTC. Translated: CASSQGWWFDSKNIQYF.

V is TRBV7-2 and J is TRBJ1-2; D not certain. V lost 1 base and J 4 bases, leaving 13 bases between the germline ends. This CDR3 comprises 15 residues. Per the germline V gene, CDR1 is SGHTA and CDR2 is FQGNSA. For the CDR3, the DNA is TGTGCCAGCAGCTTAGATTTTACAGCTACCTATGGCTACACCTTC. Translated, it gives CASSLDFTATYGYTF. The variable domain in full, with the rest retrieved from reference TRBV7-2 and TRBJ1-2, is GAGVSQSPSNKVTEKGKDVELRCDPISGHTALYWYRQSLGQGLEFLIYFQGNSAPDKSGLPSDRFSAERTGGSVSTLTIQRTQQEDSAVYLCASSLDFTATYGYTFGSGTRLTVV.

This clonotype was counted between two and nine times. V is TRBV28 and J is TRBJ2-7; 8 bases are a match to TRBD1. Trimming took 5 bases from V and 3 from J; bases not matched to a gene: 6. Per the germline V gene, CDR1 is MDHEN and CDR2 is SYDVKM. This CDR3 is built from 14 residues. This CDR3 is CASSGAGGHYEQYF. DNA of the CDR3: TGTGCCAGCAGTGGAGCAGGGGGCCACTACGAGCAGTACTTC.

This chain joins TRBV7-2 and TRBJ2-7; D could derive from TRBD1 or TRBD2 (5 bases each). This CDR3 is 13 amino acids long. Trimming removed 6 bases at V and 3 bases at J, with 12 bases between. CDR1 and CDR2 (germline): SGHTA, FQGNSA. The CDR3 protein is CASRKEGFYEQYF. The CDR3 region has the DNA TGTGCCAGCAGGAAAGAGGGGTTCTACGAGCAGTACTTC.

This clonotype turned up a few times. The chain has TRBV7-2 and TRBJ2-5; D is perhaps TRBD1 (6 bases). The V end lost 8 bases, the J end lost 3 bases, and 13 bases lay between the germline ends. The CDR3 extends over 13 amino acids. The germline V gene has CDR1 SGHTA and CDR2 FQGNSA. The CDR3 reads CASGQWGKETQYF. The CDR3 nucleotides are TGTGCCAGCGGACAGTGGGGGAAAGAGACCCAGTACTTC.

This clonotype was picked up many times. This chain uses TRBV6-2 or TRBV6-3 with TRBJ2-7; unclear D gene. Trimming pared 5 bases from V and 5 bases from J, leaving 19 bases between. Germline CDR1 and CDR2: MNHEY and SVGEGT. The CDR3 extends over 15 amino acids. CDR3 in amino acids: CASSSPGRRIHEQYF. CDR3 bases: TGTGCCAGCAGTAGCCCCGGACGCCGGATCCACGAGCAGTACTTC.

The chain carries TRBV5-1 and TRBJ2-3; possible D gene TRBD2, 5 bases. Germline V gene lookup returns CDR1 SGHRS and CDR2 YFSETQ. CDR3 length: 16 amino acids. Trimming pared 3 bases from V and 2 bases from J, leaving 16 bases between. The DNA for the CDR3 is TGCGCCAGCAGCTCCGACTACCGCAGGCCCACAGATACGCAGTATTTT. Amino acid sequence: CASSSDYRRPTDTQYF.

This rearrangement joins TRBV12-3 or TRBV12-4 to TRBJ1-5; D is perhaps TRBD1 (5 bases). This CDR3 has 17 amino acids. Trimming stripped 6 bases from V and 2 bases from J, with 20 bases between. The CDR3 region has the DNA TGTGCCAGCAGAGAACGGGGGGGTGGTGGGGGCAATCAGCCCCAGCATTTT. Translation gives CASRERGGGGGNQPQHF.

DNA of the CDR3: TGTGCCAGCAGCCAAGATCGAGGGGGCCCCAACGAGCAGTACTTC. Protein sequence: CASSQDRGGPNEQYF. The chain joins TRBV14 to TRBJ2-7, with 7 positions matching TRBD1. CDR1 and CDR2 from the germline V gene are SGHDN and FVKESK. Trimming cost V 0 bases and J 5 bases; bases outside gene matches: 7. The CDR3 is 15 amino acids.

CDR3 sequence (DNA): TGCGCCAGCAGCCAACCCGGGACAGCCGGCGATGAGCAGTTCTTC. This gives the protein CASSQPGTAGDEQFF. This sequence joins TRBV4-1 and TRBJ2-1; TRBD1 matches 7 bases. The CDR3 is 15 amino acids. Germline V CDR1 and CDR2: MGHRA, YSYEKL. J gave up 8 bases and V 2 bases, and 9 bases lay outside the gene matches.

There are many counts of this clonotype. The CDR3 sequence: CSVGAGGLNEQFF. The CDR3 DNA is TGCAGCGTTGGGGCGGGGGGGCTCAATGAGCAGTTCTTC. The chain uses TRBV29-1 and TRBJ2-1; 9 positions agree with TRBD2. CDR1 is SQVTM and CDR2 is ANQGSEA in the germline V gene. The CDR3 is 13 amino acids. V lost 4 bases, J lost 6 bases, and 4 bases stayed unmatched.

The chain has TRBV20-1 and TRBJ1-4; D gene ambiguous. V was shortened by 3 bases and J by 5 bases, with 7 bases between the two germline ends. This CDR3 is built from 12 residues. From germline, CDR1 is DFQATT and CDR2 SNEGSKA (reference sequence). CDR3 residues: CSASTGNEKLFF. CDR3 nucleotides: TGCAGTGCTAGCACGGGGAATGAAAAACTGTTTTTT.

This clonotype was observed many times. The rearrangement links TRBV20-1 to TRBJ2-1, with D possibly being TRBD1 or TRBD2 (6 bases each). Between the trimmed V and J ends, which lost 5 bases and 9 bases, there was a span of 23 bases. CDR3 size: 15 residues. Germline-derived CDR1 and CDR2 are DFQATT and SNEGSKA (reference sequence). The CDR3 sequence is CSAPDGGGWGSEQFF. In DNA form, the CDR3 reads TGCAGTGCTCCAGACGGGGGCGGCTGGGGTAGTGAGCAGTTCTTC.

The J gene is TRBJ2-5, the V gene TRBV5-1, with 11 bases fitting TRBD2. The CDR3 loop spans 15 amino acids. Unmatched junction bases numbered 7, after V lost 4 bases and J lost 5 bases. Germline V gives CDR1 SGHRS, CDR2 YFSETQ. The chain's CDR3 is CASSNGLAGLETQYF. CDR3 nucleotide sequence: TGCGCCAGCAGCAATGGACTAGCGGGCTTGGAGACCCAGTACTTC.

This clonotype showed up just a few times. The chain couples TRBV4-1 to TRBJ1-2; no clear D. Germline values: CDR1 MGHRA, CDR2 YSYEKL. V was trimmed by 0 bases and J by 4 bases, leaving 9 bases between them. This CDR3 spans 14 amino acids. The CDR3 DNA reads as TGCGCCAGCAGCCAAGATTGGAGGGCCTATGGCTACACCTTC. It codes for CASSQDWRAYGYTF.

This chain links TRBV7-6 with TRBJ2-3; a possible D gene is TRBD2 (6 bases). The CDR3 is made up of 16 amino acids. Germline V CDR1 and CDR2: SGHVS, FNYEAQ. V lost 5 bases, J lost 4 bases, and 19 bases lay in between. In nucleotides, the CDR3 is TGTGCCAGCAGCCCAGACGGGGGTTACATCCCAGATACGCAGTATTTT. Its translation: CASSPDGGYIPDTQYF. The entire variable domain, with the rest obtained from reference TRBV7-6 and TRBJ2-3, is as follows: GAGVSQSPRYKVTKRGQDVALRCDPISGHVSLYWYRQALGQGPEFLTYFNYEAQQDKSGLPNDRFSAERPEGSISTLTIQRTEQRDSAMYRCASSPDGGYIPDTQYFGPGTRLTVL.

The chain joins TRBV2 to TRBJ2-1; TRBD2 matches at 12 bases. Per the germline V gene, CDR1 is SNHLY and CDR2 is FYNNEI. The length of the CDR3 is 15 residues. V was clipped by 6 bases and J by 6 bases; unmatched bases: 6. This CDR3 is CASRLLAGGGNEQFF. The CDR3 region has the DNA TGTGCCAGCAGACTACTAGCGGGAGGCGGCAATGAGCAGTTCTTC.